Listed below are T cell receptor beta chains from one sample, sequenced in a study of shared clonotypes between healthy human individuals. Produced via immunoSEQ multiplex PCR; TCRdb's table is partial and in-frame only. The sample contains around 940,000 clones, over 75% of which appear only once. The sample consisted of memory CD4+ T cells sorted from blood. The receptors shown here come from a man younger than 35 in good health. Each CDR3 is given with its conserved first and last residue. The D gene is left open where the match is weak. Clone size is stated in some rows and not others, as once, few, many or a class when expanded.

V gene	D gene	clone size	J gene	CDR3 DNA	CDR3 protein
TRBV6-6	TRBD2	once	TRBJ2-1	TGTGCCAGCAGTTACCCGGGAGGGCCATCCGGTGAGCAGTTCTTC	CASSYPGGPSGEQFF
TRBV6-5	-	-	TRBJ1-5	TGTGCCAGCAGCTCGGGAAGCAATCAGCCCCAGCATTTT	CASSSGSNQPQHF
TRBV7-2	-	-	TRBJ1-1	TGTGCCAGCAGCTCCGACAGTTACACTGAAGCTTTCTTT	CASSSDSYTEAFF
TRBV29-1	-	once	TRBJ2-3	TGCAGCGCCCGGCCCCCGGTAGATACGCAGTATTTT	CSARPPVDTQYF
TRBV7-2	TRBD1	-	TRBJ2-5	TGTGCCAGCAGCTCCGGACAGGGTAAATGGCAAGAGACCCAGTACTTC	CASSSGQGKWQETQYF
TRBV7-8	-	-	TRBJ1-5	TGTGCCAGCAGCTTAGGGACAACTAGATCTCAGCCCCAGCATTTT	CASSLGTTRSQPQHF
TRBV11-2	-	-	TRBJ1-4	TGTGCCAGCAGCTTGGAAGCTAATGAAAAACTGTTTTTT	CASSLEANEKLFF
TRBV25-1	TRBD1	few	TRBJ1-6	TGTGCCAGCAGTGAACAGGGGGACTATAATTCACCCCTCCACTTT	CASSEQGDYNSPLHF
TRBV11-2	-	-	TRBJ1-1	TGTGCCAGCAGCTCCGGGGGCGTTCGGGACAACACTGAAGCTTTCTTT	CASSSGGVRDNTEAFF
TRBV7-2	-	-	TRBJ1-1	TGTGCCAGCAGCTTAGACGGACTCGGGTTTGGGCGTGGCACTGAAGCTTTCTTT	CASSLDGLGFGRGTEAFF
TRBV11-2	-	once	TRBJ2-1	TGTGCCAGCAGCCTCACAGGTACCTACAATGAGCAGTTCTTC	CASSLTGTYNEQFF
TRBV28	-	-	TRBJ1-2	TGTGCCAGCAGTGCCCCCGGACAGTCAAATAACTATGGCTACACCTTC	CASSAPGQSNNYGYTF
TRBV29-1	-	few	TRBJ1-5	TGCAGCGTTGCGGTGGGGGGGGGCAATCAGCCCCAGCATTTT	CSVAVGGGNQPQHF
TRBV9	TRBD1	-	TRBJ1-2	TGTGCCAGCAGCGTAGGGGAGGGGGCCGGCTATGGCTACACCTTC	CASSVGEGAGYGYTF
TRBV6-5	-	-	TRBJ1-2	TGTGCCACCTCGTCGACAGCCAGTAGGGGCTACACCTTC	CATSSTASRGYTF
TRBV1	-	-	TRBJ1-1	TGCACCTATTCAATCCAACCGGGACAAAGAGCTTTCTTT	CTYSIQPGQRAFF
TRBV9	TRBD2	-	TRBJ2-3	TGTGCCAGCAGCGTAGTGGCTAGCGGGGGGAATACGCAGTATTTT	CASSVVASGGNTQYF
TRBV28	-	-	TRBJ1-5	TGTGCCAGCAGTTCCGGCCCTCCGCAGCCCCAGCATTTT	CASSSGPPQPQHF
TRBV5-1	-	many	TRBJ2-2	TGCGCCAGCAATGTGGGGACGAACACCGGGGAGCTGTTTTTT	CASNVGTNTGELFF
TRBV27	TRBD2	-	TRBJ2-5	TGTGCCAGCGTAGCTAGCGGGACCTGGACCCAGTACTTC	CASVASGTWTQYF
TRBV27	TRBD2	-	TRBJ2-2	TGTGCCAGCACCGTCGGACTAGCGAGAAACACCGGGGAGCTGTTTTTT	CASTVGLARNTGELFF
TRBV29-1	-	-	TRBJ1-2	TGCAGCGTGTCTGACGTTACCTCGGGTCAGTTTAACTATGGCTACACCTTC	CSVSDVTSGQFNYGYTF
TRBV2	TRBD1	-	TRBJ1-2	TGTGCCAGCAGGGTACCAGGGGGCAGCTATGGCTACACCTTC	CASRVPGGSYGYTF
TRBV7-8	TRBD1	few	TRBJ2-5	TGTGCCAGCAGCTCTGGACAGGGAGAGACCCAGTACTTC	CASSSGQGETQYF
TRBV25-1	-	-	TRBJ1-5	TGTGCCAGCAGTTCGGTGGAAACTGACACTTTGGGTCAGCCCCAGCATTTT	CASSSVETDTLGQPQHF
TRBV27	TRBD2	-	TRBJ2-3	TGTGCCAGTGGACTAGCGGGGGGGCGGGGCACAGATACGCAGTATTTT	CASGLAGGRGTDTQYF
TRBV28	TRBD2	-	TRBJ2-2	TGTGCCAGCAGTTCGGGAGGCTTAGCGGGGGCCCAGGGCACCGGGGAGCTGTTTTTT	CASSSGGLAGAQGTGELFF
TRBV11-1	-	-	TRBJ2-7	TGTGCCAGCAGCATGGGACGGTTCTACGAGCAGTACTTC	CASSMGRFYEQYF
TRBV28	TRBD1	-	TRBJ1-5	TGTGCCAGCGCGGGACAGACCAATCAGCCCCAGCATTTT	CASAGQTNQPQHF
TRBV4-1	TRBD2	-	TRBJ2-3	TGCGCCAGCAGCCAAGCGGGACTAGTGCGGACAGATACGCAGTATTTT	CASSQAGLVRTDTQYF
TRBV9	TRBD1	-	TRBJ1-2	TGTGCCAGCAGCCCCCGACCCGGGACAGGGGGTGGCTACACCTTC	CASSPRPGTGGGYTF
TRBV5-1	TRBD1	-	TRBJ2-3	TGCGCCAGCAGCTTAACAGGGGTGACGCCCACAGATACGCAGTATTTT	CASSLTGVTPTDTQYF
TRBV28	TRBD1	-	TRBJ1-5	TGTGCCAGCAGATATCCGGGACAGCAGTATCAGCCCCAGCATTTT	CASRYPGQQYQPQHF
TRBV30	-	once	TRBJ2-2	TGTGCCTGGAGTGTAAGGCCCTACAGAACCACCGGGGAGCTGTTTTTT	CAWSVRPYRTTGELFF
TRBV10-3	TRBD2	-	TRBJ2-3	TGTGCCACGGTAATGGCGGGAGCAGCAGATACGCAGTATTTT	CATVMAGAADTQYF
TRBV5-6	TRBD2	-	TRBJ2-7	TGTGCCAGCCGCCCGAGCGGTTTAGCGGGCGAGCAGTACTTC	CASRPSGLAGEQYF
TRBV6-1	-	-	TRBJ2-2	TGTGCCAGCCAGGACACCGGGGAGCTGTTTTTT	CASQDTGELFF
TRBV19	-	-	TRBJ1-5	TGTGCCAGTAGTATGGCCGACTCGGGCAATCAGCCCCAGCATTTT	CASSMADSGNQPQHF
TRBV30	TRBD1	-	TRBJ1-2	TGTGCCTGGAGTGGAGACAGGGGGCCCTATGGCTACACCTTC	CAWSGDRGPYGYTF
TRBV7-6	-	-	TRBJ2-1	TGTGCCAGCAGCGGGGGGTGGGAGCAGTTCTTC	CASSGGWEQFF
TRBV7-2	-	few	TRBJ1-2	TGTGCCAGCAGCTTAGTGGTGGGAGGGGACTATGGCTACACCTTC	CASSLVVGGDYGYTF
TRBV18	-	-	TRBJ2-1	TGTGCCAGCTCACCACCAAACAGGAATGAGCAGTTCTTC	CASSPPNRNEQFF
TRBV2	TRBD1	-	TRBJ1-5	TGTGCCAGCAGGCCGGACAGGGGGGGTTTTCAGCCCCAGCATTTT	CASRPDRGGFQPQHF
TRBV7-8	-	-	TRBJ1-3	TGTGCCAGCAGCACCGAGACCGTTATGGGAAACACCATATATTTT	CASSTETVMGNTIYF
TRBV2	TRBD1	-	TRBJ2-2	TGTGCCAGCAGAGCAGGGGGCCCCGGGGAGCTGTTTTTT	CASRAGGPGELFF
TRBV30	-	once	TRBJ2-7	TGTGCCGGGGGGAGGCTGGGCTCCGAGCAGTACTTC	CAGGRLGSEQYF
TRBV4-1	-	-	TRBJ1-2	TGCGCCAGCAGCCGAGTACTCAATCAGGGTACTATCGATGGCTACACCTTC	CASSRVLNQGTIDGYTF
TRBV5-8	TRBD1	-	TRBJ1-1	TGCGCCAGCAGCTCCCGACAGGGGACTGAAGCTTTCTTT	CASSSRQGTEAFF
TRBV5-4	-	-	TRBJ2-1	TGTGACCCCTGTTACAATGAGCAGTTCTTC	CDPCYNEQFF
TRBV5-5	-	-	TRBJ2-3	TGTGCCAGCAGCTTGGGCTCGCAGTATTTT	CASSLGSQYF
TRBV28	-	-	TRBJ1-2	TGTGCCAGCAGTTTATTGGTTAGACAGCATGATGGCTACACCTTC	CASSLLVRQHDGYTF
TRBV5-6	TRBD1	-	TRBJ1-2	TGTGCCAGCAGCTTACCTACGACAGGGAACTATGGCTACACCTTC	CASSLPTTGNYGYTF
TRBV11-3	-	few	TRBJ2-3	TGTGCCAGCAGCTTCGGCGGGATGGATACAGATACGCAGTATTTT	CASSFGGMDTDTQYF
TRBV25-1	TRBD2	-	TRBJ2-3	TGTGCCAGCAGTGAAGTAACCGGGGGGGCAAGTGATACGCAGTATTTT	CASSEVTGGASDTQYF
TRBV19	TRBD1	-	TRBJ1-6	TGTGCCAGTAGTACGACAGGGGTCTCACCCCTCCACTTT	CASSTTGVSPLHF
TRBV20-1	-	once	TRBJ2-2	TGCAGTGCTAGTCTTTCGCCCGAGCTGTTTTTT	CSASLSPELFF